The 30 T cell receptor beta chains below were found in one sample sequenced in a study of regulatory T cells in long-lasting Graves disease. Time point: newly diagnosed GD, antithyroid drugs for less than 3 months. Preparation of the TCR library used RNA extracted from PBMCs. HTBI primers from iRepertoire and Arm-PCR of CDR3 regions yielded the TCR beta libraries. TCRdb independently ran MiXCR on the multiplex PCR reads; one entry per CDR3 protein. This sample has 400,000 to 500,000 distinct CDR3 sequences, with more than 12% found just once. A further study also used this sample, focusing on T cells in Graves' hyperthyroidism and ophthalmopathy.

The sequenced sample was peripheral blood mononuclear cells (PBMCs), obtained at new diagnosis, from a patient treated with antithyroid drugs. These receptors all stem from a woman in her 30s with Graves disease.

The table lists this clonotype with many counts. The V gene is TRBV28, the J gene TRBJ2-3; 10 positions agree with TRBD1. V dropped 6 bases and J dropped 4; count of bases not matched to a gene: 4. The CDR3 runs to 14 residues. Per the germline V gene, CDR1 is MDHEN and CDR2 is SYDVKM. CDR3 DNA: TGTGCCAGCAGAGGACAGGGGGAGGCAGATACGCAGTATTTT. Translated, it gives CASRGQGEADTQYF.

The genes are TRBV3-1 and TRBJ2-7, with D perhaps TRBD1 or TRBD2 (5 bases each). V was shortened by 4 bases and J by 4 bases, with 8 bases between the two germline ends. Per germline, CDR1 LGHDT and CDR2 YNNKEL (reference sequence). The CDR3 is 12 residues long. The CDR3 is CASSRGKYEQYF. In nucleotides, the CDR3 is TGTGCCAGCAGCCGGGGGAAGTACGAGCAGTACTTC.

In this sample, this clonotype turned up many times. The chain couples TRBV27 to TRBJ2-7, with D maybe TRBD1 (6 bases). CDR1 and CDR2 (germline): MNHEY, SMNVEV (reference sequence). The germline V and J ends were trimmed by 7 bases and 2 bases, with 21 bases remaining between them. The CDR3 runs 16 residues. The CDR3 region has the DNA TGTGCCAGCAAAACTTCGGCAGGGGCTTATCCCTACGAGCAGTACTTC. Encoded protein: CASKTSAGAYPYEQYF.

There are many counts of this clonotype. The chain carries TRBV5-1 and TRBJ2-3; 15 bases are a match to TRBD2. This CDR3 comprises 18 residues. Losses at the gene ends were 4 bases for V and 0 bases for J; bases not matched to a gene: 6. Germline V gene lookup returns CDR1 SGHRS and CDR2 YFSETQ. CDR3 nucleotide sequence: TGCGCCAGCAGCCCGGGACTAGCGGGAGGAACTAGCACAGATACGCAGTATTTT. As protein: CASSPGLAGGTSTDTQYF.

This clonotype occurred a few times. The rearrangement uses TRBV12-3 or TRBV12-4 and TRBJ1-6; no definite D call. The CDR3 runs 15 residues. The ends were cut back, 2 bases at V and 9 bases at J, with 14 bases in the middle. As DNA, the CDR3 is TGTGCCAGCAGTTTAACGGCAACCGGACGTTCACCCCTCCACTTT. Translated, it gives CASSLTATGRSPLHF.

The sample holds a few counts of this clonotype. The rearrangement joins TRBV15 to TRBJ2-2; tentative D call: TRBD1 (6 bases). V was trimmed by 5 bases and J by 3 bases, leaving 10 bases between them. This CDR3 contains 14 residues. Looked up from germline, CDR1 is LNHNV and CDR2 is YYDKDF (reference sequence). CDR3 sequence (DNA): TGTGCCACCAGCTCACAGGGCTACACCGGGGAGCTGTTTTTT. Translating it yields CATSSQGYTGELFF. Full variable domain (remainder filled in from reference TRBV15 and TRBJ2-2): DAMVIQNPRYQVTQFGKPVTLSCSQTLNHNVMYWYQQKSSQAPKLLFHYYDKDFNNEADTPDNFQSRRPNTSFCFLDIRSPGLGDTAMYLCATSSQGYTGELFFGEGSRLTVL.

This clonotype was seen many times. The V call is TRBV6-1, the J call TRBJ2-3, with 8 nucleotides matching TRBD2. The J segment lost 2 bases and the V segment lost 3 bases, leaving 4 bases of the junction unmatched. Germline V gives CDR1 MNHNS, CDR2 SASEGT. This CDR3 has 15 amino acids. CDR3 loop: CASSDPSGLTDTQYF. The CDR3 DNA reads TGTGCCAGCAGTGACCCTAGCGGGCTCACAGATACGCAGTATTTT.

This clonotype was recorded at least ten times. The gene calls are TRBV28 and TRBJ2-4; TRBD1 might be the D (5 bases). Germline V gives CDR1 MDHEN, CDR2 SYDVKM. This CDR3 comprises 14 residues. V was cut by 2 bases and J by 9 bases, with 14 bases left in between. CDR3 nucleotide sequence: TGTGCCAGCAGTTTAAGGGCAGGGCAGGGCATTCAGTACTTC. It encodes CASSLRAGQGIQYF. Drawing the rest from reference TRBV28 and TRBJ2-4, the complete variable domain is DVKVTQSSRYLVKRTGEKVFLECVQDMDHENMFWYRQDPGLGLRLIYFSYDVKMKEKGDIPEGYSVSREKKERFSLILESASTNQTSMYLCASSLRAGQGIQYFGAGTRLSVL.

Ten or more counts support this clonotype. The rearrangement joins TRBV6-1 to TRBJ2-3, with 11 positions matching TRBD2. V was clipped by 6 bases and J by 3 bases; unmatched bases: 8. Per the germline V gene, CDR1 is MNHNS and CDR2 is SASEGT. This CDR3 comprises 16 residues. The CDR3 loop reads CASSPTSGSTTDTQYF. The CDR3 DNA reads TGTGCCAGCAGCCCTACTAGCGGGAGTACGACAGATACGCAGTATTTT.

This clonotype was recorded many times. The chain carries TRBV2 and TRBJ1-1; D is uncertain. The germline V gene has CDR1 SNHLY and CDR2 FYNNEI. The length of the CDR3 is 11 residues. V dropped 9 bases and J dropped 7 bases, with 12 bases sitting between them. The CDR3 sequence: CASSTGIEAFF. In nucleotides, the CDR3 is TGTGCCAGTAGTACCGGTATTGAAGCTTTCTTT.

This clonotype was picked up many times. The rearrangement uses TRBV5-5 and TRBJ2-3, with 9 bases matching TRBD1. The germline CDR1 and CDR2 sequences are SGHKS and YYEKEE (reference sequence). CDR3 length: 19 residues. Trimming cost V 1 base and J 0 bases; bases outside gene matches: 12. CDR3 region: CASSLNTGTGSLSTDTQYF. In DNA, the CDR3 is TGTGCCAGCAGCTTGAACACCGGGACAGGGAGTTTGAGCACAGATACGCAGTATTTT. The variable domain in full, completed from reference TRBV5-5 and TRBJ2-3, reads DAGVTQSPTHLIKTRGQQVTLRCSPISGHKSVSWYQQVLGQGPQFIFQYYEKEERGRGNFPDRFSARQFPNYSSELNVNALLLGDSALYLCASSLNTGTGSLSTDTQYFGPGTRLTVL.

Many counts were recorded for this clonotype. V usage is TRBV3-1 and J usage is TRBJ2-1; the match to TRBD2 covers 8 bases. V shed 4 bases and J 7 bases; nucleotides not matched to a gene: 6. The length of the CDR3 is 14 residues. CDR1 is LGHDT, CDR2 YNNKEL, per germline (reference sequence). The CDR3 DNA sequence: TGTGCCAGCAGCCGGAGCGGGAGTCGTAATGAGCAGTTCTTC. Protein product: CASSRSGSRNEQFF.

The table lists this clonotype with many counts. The CDR3 coding sequence is TGTGCCAGCAGTGAAGCACTAGCGGGAGGAGGAGATTGGGAGCAGTTCTTC. Residues: CASSEALAGGGDWEQFF. The rearrangement links TRBV2 to TRBJ2-1; TRBD2 aligns across 12 bases. With 0 bases clipped from V and 10 bases from J, the junction kept 10 bases outside the gene matches. From germline, CDR1 is SNHLY and CDR2 FYNNEI. This CDR3 has 17 residues.

This clonotype was picked up one time. This chain connects TRBV6-2 or TRBV6-3 to TRBJ2-3; 9 bases agree with TRBD2. Unmatched junction bases numbered 11, after V lost 5 bases and J lost 8 bases. The CDR3 runs to 15 residues. Germline CDR1 is MNHEY and CDR2 is SVGEGT. Here the CDR3 reads CASSPIAGAVGTQYF. CDR3 nucleotide sequence: TGTGCCAGCAGTCCCATAGCGGGAGCGGTCGGTACGCAGTATTTT.

In this sample, this clonotype turned up a few times. A far larger clone is a single base away, which makes a read error likely. V gene TRBV4-1 combines with J gene TRBJ2-1, with D perhaps TRBD2 (6 bases). The end of the DNA is better explained by TRBJ2-5, so the J call may be wrong. This CDR3 has 15 amino acids. CDR1 MGHRA and CDR2 YSYEKL come from the germline V gene. CDR3 DNA: TGCGCCAGCACTTCGAACGGTCTAGCGCAAGAGACCCAGTACTTC. Translation: CASTSNGLAQETQYF.

This clonotype was seen at least ten times. This sequence joins TRBV6-1 and TRBJ2-7; perhaps TRBD2 as D (6 bases). Trimming took 7 bases from V and 3 from J, leaving 16 bases between them. The CDR3 loop spans 14 amino acids. Germline-derived CDR1 and CDR2 are MNHNS and SASEGT. The CDR3 DNA follows: TGTGCCAGCAAGTCGGGTAGCGGCGTCTACGAGCAGTACTTC. Protein product: CASKSGSGVYEQYF.

This clonotype has ten or more counts. For the CDR3, the DNA is TGTGCCAGCAGTCCACGGACAATTCAAGAGACCCAGTACTTC. This sequence encodes CASSPRTIQETQYF. This rearrangement joins TRBV27 to TRBJ2-5; a weak D match, TRBD1 (5 bases). The germline gives CDR1 MNHEY, CDR2 SMNVEV (reference sequence). Trimming removed 5 bases from V and 2 bases from J, with 12 bases in between. This CDR3 region has 14 residues.

The CDR3 sequence: CAWSVQGSKTFF. The CDR3, as DNA: TGTGCCTGGAGTGTACAGGGCAGCAAAACTTTCTTT. The chain recombines TRBV30 with TRBJ1-1, with TRBD1 as a possible D gene (6 bases). The germline V and J ends were trimmed by 0 bases and 12 bases, with 14 bases remaining between them. Looked up from germline, CDR1 is GTSNPN and CDR2 is SVGIG (reference sequence). This CDR3 is 12 amino acids long. The complete variable domain, with remaining parts taken from reference TRBV30 and TRBJ1-1, reads SQTIHQWPATLVQPVGSPLSLECTVEGTSNPNLYWYRQAAGRGLQLLFYSVGIGQISSEVPQNLSASRPQDRQFILSSKKLLLSDSGFYLCAWSVQGSKTFFGQGTRLTVV.

This clonotype was recorded once. The V call is TRBV10-2, the J call TRBJ1-5; 12 nucleotides align to TRBD1. V dropped 10 bases and J dropped 5; count of bases not matched to a gene: 3. The CDR3 is 13 amino acids. CDR1 is WSHSY and CDR2 is SAAADI in the germline V gene. The CDR3 DNA is TGCGCCACGGGACAGGGGGCTTATCAGCCCCAGCATTTT. It yields the protein CATGQGAYQPQHF.

The chain recombines TRBV30 with TRBJ1-4; D not certain. The germline V gene encodes CDR1 GTSNPN and CDR2 SVGIG (reference sequence). V gave up 1 base and J gave up 7 bases, with 7 bases separating them. The CDR3 spans 12 residues. In DNA form, the CDR3 reads TGTGCCTGGAGTGCGTCGGGTGAAAAACTGTTTTTT. This translates into CAWSASGEKLFF.

V usage is TRBV11-1 and J usage is TRBJ2-4, with a tentative D call TRBD2 (7 bases). The V end was cut by 1 base, the J end by 0 bases, with 10 bases between. Germline-derived CDR1 and CDR2 are SGHAT and FQDESV (reference sequence). There are 16 residues in the CDR3. In nucleotides, the CDR3 is TGTGCCAGCAGCTTAGGGGGGGGCACAGCCAAAAACATTCAGTACTTC. Its protein is CASSLGGGTAKNIQYF.

This clonotype was detected a few times. The chain carries TRBV3-1 and TRBJ2-5; no clear D. With 3 bases removed from V and 5 bases from J, the gap between germline ends came to 10 bases. The germline CDR1 and CDR2 sequences are LGHDT and YNNKEL (reference sequence). CDR3 length: 13 residues. The CDR3 loop is CASSQTIGETQYF. In nucleotides, the CDR3 is TGTGCCAGCAGCCAGACGATCGGGGAGACCCAGTACTTC.

This clonotype was detected only once. The V call is TRBV5-8, the J call TRBJ2-1, with D possibly matching TRBD1 (5 bases). Per the germline V gene, CDR1 is SGHTS and CDR2 is YDEGEE. CDR3 length equals 14 residues. Trimming cost V 5 bases and J 6 bases, with 15 bases left between them. The CDR3 DNA reads TGTGCCAGCAGACAGGATCCGGCCTCCAATGAGCAGTTCTTC. This sequence encodes CASRQDPASNEQFF.

This clonotype was detected ten times or more. V is TRBV24-1 and J is TRBJ2-3; 9 bases are a match to TRBD2. The ends lost 4 bases at V and 0 bases at J; junction bases unmatched: 19. Looked up from germline, CDR1 is KGHDR and CDR2 is SFDVKD. The CDR3 has 21 residues. DNA for the CDR3: TGTGCCACCAGTGACACTCCCACCGGGACTAGCCATGGATCTAGCACAGATACGCAGTATTTT. Its translation is CATSDTPTGTSHGSSTDTQYF.

V usage is TRBV2 and J usage is TRBJ1-5, with 10 bases identical to TRBD1. Trimming took 4 bases from V and 3 from J; bases not matched to a gene: 3. This CDR3 region has 15 residues. CDR1 and CDR2 (germline): SNHLY, FYNNEI. CDR3 in amino acids: CASSGDRGLNQPQHF. The CDR3 nucleotides are TGTGCCAGCAGTGGGGACAGGGGACTCAATCAGCCCCAGCATTTT.

J is TRBJ2-7 and V is TRBV27; 12 bases align to TRBD2. The CDR3 consists of 15 residues. Germline CDR1 is MNHEY and CDR2 is SMNVEV (reference sequence). With 8 bases clipped from V and 5 bases from J, the junction kept 10 bases outside the gene matches. CDR3: CASSSWTSGTNEQYF. The CDR3 nucleotides read TGTGCCAGCTCCTCTTGGACTAGCGGGACCAACGAGCAGTACTTC.

This clonotype was counted a single time. This may arise from a read error, as a much more abundant clone is one base away. J is TRBJ2-1 and V is TRBV30; D perhaps matches TRBD2 (5 bases). Between the trimmed V and J ends, which lost 1 base and 5 bases, there was a span of 9 bases. This CDR3 is 13 amino acids long. Germline V lookup: CDR1 GTSNPN, CDR2 SVGIG (reference sequence). The CDR3 DNA is TGTGCCTGGAGTGCAGGACTCCACAATGAGCAGTTCTTC. Translating it yields CAWSAGLHNEQFF. The variable domain in full, with the rest retrieved from reference TRBV30 and TRBJ2-1, is SQTIHQWPATLVQPVGSPLSLECTVEGTSNPNLYWYRQAAGRGLQLLFYSVGIGQISSEVPQNLSASRPQDRQFILSSKKLLLSDSGFYLCAWSAGLHNEQFFGPGTRLTVL.

This clonotype was counted many times. V is TRBV2 and J is TRBJ2-1; 10 bases line up with TRBD2. The CDR3 totals 16 residues. V trimming: 6 bases; J trimming: 9 bases; junction bases outside the gene matches: 14. Germline-derived CDR1 and CDR2 are SNHLY and FYNNEI. The CDR3 sequence: CASRDRTSGRRVEQFF. For the CDR3, the DNA is TGTGCCAGCAGGGACCGGACTAGCGGCAGAAGGGTTGAGCAGTTCTTC.

A remark on this clonotype: Being one base from a much bigger clone, this may be a read error. This chain connects TRBV20-1 to TRBJ2-1; D remains unclear. V was shortened by 3 bases and J by 10 bases, with 13 bases between the two germline ends. Germline lookup yields CDR1 DFQATT and CDR2 SNEGSKA (reference sequence). The CDR3 is 12 amino acids. CDR3 coding DNA: TGCAGTGCTAGGGACCTGTATTACGAGCAGTTCTTC. Encoded protein: CSARDLYYEQFF.

This clonotype was seen repeatedly, ten times or more. The chain has TRBV20-1 and TRBJ2-7; D is perhaps TRBD1 (5 bases). Trimming took 5 bases from V and 4 from J, leaving 21 bases between them. The germline V gene has CDR1 DFQATT and CDR2 SNEGSKA (reference sequence). The CDR3 loop spans 15 amino acids. The CDR3 region has the DNA TGCAGTGCTCTCCTTGCAGGGTTTTTGGAGTACGAGCAGTACTTC. It specifies CSALLAGFLEYEQYF.